A single sample gave rise to the 30 T cell receptor beta chains below, sequenced in a study of T cells in Graves' hyperthyroidism and ophthalmopathy. TCR beta CDR3 sequences were amplified from RNA transcripts. When the TCR CDR3 underwent first-round RT-PCR, the HTBI primer set was used. TCRdb redid the calling of the multiplex PCR reads with MiXCR, one entry per CDR3 protein. The sample yields around 760,000 distinct CDR3 sequences, under 45% seen once. Sample: blood. These receptors were collected from a woman aged 40 to 49 with Graves' hyperthyroidism.

This clonotype has at least ten counts. The V gene is TRBV20-1, the J gene TRBJ1-5; 8 bases are a match to TRBD1. After removal of 3 bases from V and 3 bases from J, the junction contained 4 bases not matched to a gene. CDR3 length equals 14 residues. Per the germline V gene, CDR1 is DFQATT and CDR2 is SNEGSKA (reference sequence). The CDR3 DNA reads TGCAGTGCTAGGACAGGGGACATCAATCAGCCCCAGCATTTT. Translating gives CSARTGDINQPQHF.

The chain couples TRBV30 to TRBJ2-7, with D uncertain. Germline CDR1 GTSNPN, CDR2 SVGIG (reference sequence). The CDR3 extends over 12 amino acids. Deletions cut 2 bases from V and 5 bases from J, with 10 bases between. The CDR3 bases are TGTGCCTGGAGTAATTTGCTGGACGAGCAGTACTTC. Encoded protein: CAWSNLLDEQYF.

This clonotype has at least ten counts. V and J are TRBV9 and TRBJ1-2; 7 nucleotides match TRBD1. CDR3 size: 12 residues. The germline V gene encodes CDR1 SGDLS and CDR2 YYNGEE. V shed 4 bases and J 5 bases; nucleotides not matched to a gene: 2. The CDR3 here is CASSSQGYGYTF. In DNA form, the CDR3 reads TGTGCCAGCAGCTCACAGGGGTATGGCTACACCTTC. Complete variable domain (other parts from reference TRBV9 and TRBJ1-2): DSGVTQTPKHLITATGQRVTLRCSPRSGDLSVYWYQQSLDQGLQFLIQYYNGEERAKGNILERFSAQQFPDLHSELNLSSLELGDSALYFCASSSQGYGYTFGSGTRLTVV.

The V call is TRBV9, the J call TRBJ1-2, with 12 positions matching TRBD1. CDR1 SGDLS and CDR2 YYNGEE come from the germline V gene. The CDR3 sequence is 16 residues long. The V and J ends lost 0 bases and 4 bases, in that order; junction bases with no gene match: 4. The CDR3 bases are TGTGCCAGCAGCGTAGCAAAGGGACAGGGGGCCTATGGCTACACCTTC. Translated: CASSVAKGQGAYGYTF.

A few counts support this clonotype. This chain joins TRBV7-8 and TRBJ1-1; D not certain. The V gene lost 3 bases and the J gene lost 0 bases, with 8 bases spanning the gap. The germline CDR1 and CDR2 sequences are SGHVS and FQNEAQ. This CDR3 is built from 14 residues. The CDR3 region has the DNA TGTGCCAGCAGCTTGGTGCCTGTGAACACTGAAGCTTTCTTT. Translated, it gives CASSLVPVNTEAFF.

In DNA form, the CDR3 reads TGTGCCAGCAGCGTTATGGGGGGCGGGAACGAGCAGTACTTC. Its translation is CASSVMGGGNEQYF. The chain employs TRBV9 and TRBJ2-7, with D possibly being TRBD1 or TRBD2 (6 bases each). In germline, CDR1 is SGDLS, CDR2 YYNGEE. This CDR3 comprises 14 residues. V was trimmed by 2 bases and J by 5 bases, leaving 14 bases between them. Complete variable domain (other parts from reference TRBV9 and TRBJ2-7): DSGVTQTPKHLITATGQRVTLRCSPRSGDLSVYWYQQSLDQGLQFLIQYYNGEERAKGNILERFSAQQFPDLHSELNLSSLELGDSALYFCASSVMGGGNEQYFGPGTRLTVT.

As regards this clonotype: A much larger clone lies a single base off, so this may be a read error. The V and J genes are TRBV20-1 and TRBJ2-7; 10 nucleotides line up with TRBD1. The CDR3 consists of 13 residues. Germline lookup yields CDR1 DFQATT and CDR2 SNEGSKA (reference sequence). CDR3 nucleotides: TGCAGTACTAGGACAGGGGGGTCCTACAAGCAGTACTTC. The encoded protein is CSTRTGGSYKQYF.

V usage is TRBV9 and J usage is TRBJ1-4, with a tentative D call TRBD1 (5 bases). The V end lost 4 bases, the J end lost 6 bases, and 16 bases lay between the germline ends. Germline CDR1 reads SGDLS; CDR2 reads YYNGEE. The CDR3 covers 15 residues. The CDR3 coding sequence is TGTGCCAGCAGCCCCTGGGGGGGTGTCGATGAAAAACTGTTTTTT. Translation gives CASSPWGGVDEKLFF.

This chain connects TRBV30 to TRBJ1-1, with TRBD1 identical over 7 bases. CDR1 is GTSNPN and CDR2 is SVGIG in the germline V gene (reference sequence). With V trimmed by 3 bases and J by 2 bases, 3 bases remained unmatched. This CDR3 has 13 residues. Here the CDR3 reads CAWSGDSNTEAFF. As DNA, the CDR3 is TGTGCCTGGAGCGGGGACAGCAACACTGAAGCTTTCTTT.

The chain joins TRBV10-3 to TRBJ2-7, with D tentatively TRBD2 (5 bases). The germline V gene has CDR1 ENHRY and CDR2 SYGVKD. V lost 7 bases and J 2 bases, leaving 12 bases between the germline ends. The CDR3 spans 13 residues. CDR3 DNA sequence: TGTGCCATCAAAGGAGGCAGCACCTACGAGCAGTACTTC. Translated, it gives CAIKGGSTYEQYF.

The chain joins TRBV20-1 to TRBJ2-5, with 7 bases matching TRBD1. The CDR3 runs to 13 residues. V lost 6 bases to trimming and J lost 1 base; unmatched junction nucleotides: 5. CDR1 is DFQATT, CDR2 SNEGSKA, per germline (reference sequence). The CDR3 region is CSAWTGFQETQYF. The CDR3 nucleotides read TGCAGTGCCTGGACAGGTTTCCAAGAGACCCAGTACTTC.

This clonotype was counted a few times. V and J are TRBV6-4 and TRBJ2-5, with TRBD1 matching over 8 bases. The CDR3 is 14 amino acids. V lost 6 bases to trimming and J lost 6 bases; unmatched junction nucleotides: 9. Germline CDR1 MRHNA, CDR2 SNTAGT. The DNA for the CDR3 is TGTGCCAGCAGGAGGGGACAGGCGCCCAAGACCCAGTACTTC. Residues: CASRRGQAPKTQYF.

This clonotype was seen at least ten times. The V and J genes are TRBV20-1 and TRBJ1-5; 9 nucleotides match TRBD1. The CDR3 contains 14 residues. V lost 1 base and J lost 7; bases outside the gene matches: 5. CDR1 is DFQATT, CDR2 SNEGSKA, per germline (reference sequence). The CDR3 nucleotides read TGCAGTGCTAGAGGCGGGACAGGGTACCAGCCCCAGCATTTT. Amino acids: CSARGGTGYQPQHF.

The chain recombines TRBV5-1 with TRBJ1-1, with a weak D call TRBD1 (5 bases). The CDR3 has 14 residues. Germline CDR1 and CDR2: SGHRS and YFSETQ. Trimming took off 5 bases at V and 1 base at J, with 12 bases between the two ends. CDR3 sequence reads: CASRVAGKNTEAFF. The CDR3 DNA reads TGCGCCAGCAGAGTAGCAGGGAAGAACACTGAAGCTTTCTTT.

This clonotype was picked up many times. This rearrangement joins TRBV29-1 to TRBJ1-2, with 8 bases aligning to TRBD1. With V trimmed by 5 bases and J by 6 bases, 5 bases remained unmatched. This CDR3 has 12 amino acids. The germline CDR1 and CDR2 sequences are SQVTM and ANQGSEA. The CDR3 region is CSVHRGQDGYTF. The CDR3 DNA reads TGCAGCGTTCACAGGGGACAGGATGGCTACACCTTC.

The chain carries TRBV6-2 or TRBV6-3 and TRBJ2-1; D is ambiguous. Looked up from germline, CDR1 is MNHEY and CDR2 is SVGEGT. V was shortened by 1 base and J by 10 bases, with 5 bases between the two germline ends. The CDR3 totals 11 residues. CDR3 coding DNA: TGTGCCAGCAGTTACTTATGGGAGCAGTTCTTC. Translated, it gives CASSYLWEQFF.

The sample holds one count of this clonotype. The genes are TRBV20-1 and TRBJ1-4; unclear D gene. Per germline, CDR1 DFQATT and CDR2 SNEGSKA (reference sequence). The CDR3 is 17 amino acids. V gave up 1 base and J gave up 4 bases, with 19 bases separating them. The CDR3 DNA is TGCAGTGCTAGAGCATGGCAGACCGCCTCCGATAATGAAAAACTGTTTTTT. Translated: CSARAWQTASDNEKLFF.

This chain links TRBV2 with TRBJ2-6; 8 positions agree with TRBD1. Germline V CDR1 and CDR2: SNHLY, FYNNEI. The CDR3 length is 19 residues. V gave up 6 bases and J gave up 1 base; unmatched junction bases: 14. CDR3 in DNA: TGTGCCAGCAGCCGGACAGGGAGGAACCACCCATCTGGGGCCAACGTCCTGACTTTC. It encodes CASSRTGRNHPSGANVLTF.

This clonotype showed up many times. This chain links TRBV3-1 with TRBJ1-6; D unclear. This CDR3 comprises 12 residues. Per germline, CDR1 LGHDT and CDR2 YNNKEL (reference sequence). Trimming pared 1 base from V and 8 bases from J, leaving 3 bases between. The CDR3 region has the DNA TGTGCCAGCAGCCAAGGGGATTCACCCCTCCACTTT. This encodes CASSQGDSPLHF.

This clonotype was counted at least ten times. V and J are TRBV2 and TRBJ2-7; D remains ambiguous. Trimming stripped 5 bases from V and 5 bases from J, with 16 bases between. CDR3 length: 14 amino acids. Germline CDR1 SNHLY, CDR2 FYNNEI. CDR3 nucleotide sequence: TGTGCCAGCAGTAGGACGGGCCAGTTCGACGAGCAGTACTTC. This sequence encodes CASSRTGQFDEQYF. The full variable domain, rest sourced from reference TRBV2 and TRBJ2-7, is EPEVTQTPSHQVTQMGQEVILRCVPISNHLYFYWYRQILGQKVEFLVSFYNNEISEKSEIFDDQFSVERPDGSNFTLKIRSTKLEDSAMYFCASSRTGQFDEQYFGPGTRLTVT.

This clonotype was recorded at least ten times. J is TRBJ1-2 and V is TRBV19; TRBD1 aligns across 10 bases. The ends lost 7 bases at V and 8 bases at J; junction bases unmatched: 7. Germline V gives CDR1 LNHDA, CDR2 SQIVND (reference sequence). This CDR3 is 13 amino acids long. The DNA for the CDR3 is TGTGCCAGTACTCCAGACAGGGGGCGCGGCTACACCTTC. Its protein product is CASTPDRGRGYTF.

This clonotype was seen ten or more times. J is TRBJ1-2 and V is TRBV25-1; D is ambiguous. The germline V gene encodes CDR1 MGHDK and CDR2 SYGVNS. The CDR3 has 14 amino acids. Trimming left V 3 bases short and J 8 bases short, with 16 bases between. The CDR3 nucleotides are TGTGCCAGCAGTGACTCTTTGGGGATTGAGGGCTACACCTTC. Translated, it gives CASSDSLGIEGYTF.

This clonotype was recorded at least ten times. The chain links TRBV12-3 or TRBV12-4 to TRBJ1-2, with D perhaps TRBD1 (6 bases). Trimming pared 4 bases from V and 4 bases from J, leaving 10 bases between. The CDR3 runs to 13 residues. This CDR3 reads CASSSRGGYGYTF. The DNA of the CDR3 is TGTGCCAGCAGTTCCCGAGGGGGCTATGGCTACACCTTC.

Comment on this clonotype: One junction end disagrees with the germline gene, perhaps due to a read error. The chain links TRBV5-1 to TRBJ1-1, with D possibly TRBD1 on 6 matching bases. This CDR3 spans 15 amino acids. Germline values: CDR1 SGHRS, CDR2 YFSETQ. CDR3 region: CANSFVQGMNTEAFF. The CDR3, as DNA: TGCGCCAACAGCTTTGTACAGGGTATGAACACTGAAGCTTTCTTT.

This clonotype was observed at least ten times. The chain is built from TRBV20-1 and TRBJ2-7; 7 bases line up with TRBD1. The V gene's germline CDR1 is DFQATT and CDR2 SNEGSKA (reference sequence). V was clipped by 4 bases and J by 3 bases; unmatched bases: 12. The length of the CDR3 is 15 residues. The CDR3 protein is CSATGDARQGYEQYF. The CDR3, as DNA: TGCAGTGCTACGGGCGACGCGAGACAGGGCTACGAGCAGTACTTC.

This clonotype was found many times. The chain links TRBV7-3 to TRBJ2-5; maybe TRBD2 (5 bases). The CDR3 loop spans 18 amino acids. The V end was cut by 5 bases, the J end by 0 bases, with 22 bases between. In germline, CDR1 is SGHTA, CDR2 FQGTGA. Written as DNA, the CDR3 is TGTGCCAGCAGCCCAGGTGCTCAACGACGGGGAGACCAAGAGACCCAGTACTTC. Protein: CASSPGAQRRGDQETQYF.

This clonotype appeared a single time. The V call is TRBV29-1, the J call TRBJ2-7, with TRBD2 identical over 7 bases. CDR1 is SQVTM and CDR2 is ANQGSEA in the germline V gene. With 5 bases clipped from V and 2 bases from J, the junction kept 3 bases outside the gene matches. The length of the CDR3 is 12 residues. CDR3 sequence reads: CSVKGLAYEQYF. The CDR3, as DNA: TGCAGCGTTAAAGGACTAGCCTACGAGCAGTACTTC.

This chain connects TRBV5-1 to TRBJ1-1; 7 nucleotides align to TRBD1. With V trimmed by 1 base and J by 1 base, 13 bases remained unmatched. Germline CDR1 reads SGHRS; CDR2 reads YFSETQ. CDR3 length equals 18 residues. CDR3: CASSLSFWDSTTNTEAFF. The CDR3 DNA follows: TGCGCCAGCAGCTTGAGTTTTTGGGACAGCACCACGAACACTGAAGCTTTCTTT.

The rearrangement joins TRBV12-3 or TRBV12-4 to TRBJ1-1, with 8 nucleotides matching TRBD1. This CDR3 is 15 amino acids long. V gave up 10 bases and J gave up 4 bases; unmatched junction bases: 14. The CDR3: CATEWETGVGTEAFF. CDR3 in DNA: TGTGCCACCGAGTGGGAGACAGGGGTTGGCACTGAAGCTTTCTTT.

This clonotype came up many times. The chain links TRBV19 to TRBJ1-4; TRBD1 aligns across 10 bases. The CDR3 is 14 residues long. Germline trimming cut 5 bases from V and 8 bases from J; bases unmatched to any gene: 5. Germline CDR1 and CDR2: LNHDA and SQIVND (reference sequence). The CDR3 coding sequence is TGTGCCAGTAGTGCCGGGACAGGGGAAGAAAAACTGTTTTTT. This codes for CASSAGTGEEKLFF.